The sequence of this TCR beta chain was determined in a study of blood T cell repertoires in COVID-19. Across the study: T cells, B-cell-depleted T cells, or PBMCs provided the cDNA or gDNA that served as material.

As processed by the authors: By means of reference gene primer amplification, nucleated cell counts were estimated. Here immunoSEQ multiplex PCR was the method, and the copy in TCRdb shows in-frame clones only, minus some. V, J and clone size reflect that table, while D and trimming were determined from the DNA. The profile covers hundreds of thousands of clones, with about 82% appearing a single time and approximately 2.1% taken by the ten largest. The participants were between roughly 18 and 89 years old and came from 20 to 30 US areas. The length of the CDR3 is 14 residues. Per the germline V gene, CDR1 is SGDLS and CDR2 is YYNGEE. V lost 3 bases and J 5 bases, leaving 11 bases between the germline ends.

This TCR derives from a woman aged 45-65 years who had recovered from COVID-19. Sequences were obtained from PBMCs or T cells enriched from blood (not recorded which). This sequence joins TRBV9 and TRBJ2-2, with D tentatively TRBD1 (6 bases). CDR3 nucleotide sequence: TGTGCCAGCAGCGCGGGACACGTAACCGGGGAGCTGTTTTTT. Amino acid sequence: CASSAGHVTGELFF.